This entry features one T cell receptor (beta chain) sequence. Its antigen remains unidentified. The sample originates from a study of PD-L1 blockade in urothelial cancer. Study-level results: Tumor-associated TCR clones expanded more in blood at 3 weeks in patients with durable benefit.

This table comes from immunoSEQ multiplex PCR, and its TCRdb copy is limited to in-frame clones, with some not included. Of approximately 37,000 clones listed, 65% to 85% are singletons. Locally advanced or metastatic urothelial carcinoma affected all patients. This specimen consisted of PBMCs, obtained around atezolizumab (anti-PD-L1) treatment. The clonotype was recovered from a man aged 60 to 75 with urothelial cancer.

The CDR3 spells CASSDMQRSSYEQYF. CDR3 coding DNA: TGTGCCAGCAGTGATATGCAGCGGAGCTCCTACGAGCAGTACTTC. The chain carries TRBV6-1 and TRBJ2-7; weak D call: TRBD2 (5 bases). This CDR3 spans 15 amino acids. Germline CDR1 and CDR2: MNHNS and SASEGT. V was clipped by 3 bases and J by 0 bases, with 12 bases between them.